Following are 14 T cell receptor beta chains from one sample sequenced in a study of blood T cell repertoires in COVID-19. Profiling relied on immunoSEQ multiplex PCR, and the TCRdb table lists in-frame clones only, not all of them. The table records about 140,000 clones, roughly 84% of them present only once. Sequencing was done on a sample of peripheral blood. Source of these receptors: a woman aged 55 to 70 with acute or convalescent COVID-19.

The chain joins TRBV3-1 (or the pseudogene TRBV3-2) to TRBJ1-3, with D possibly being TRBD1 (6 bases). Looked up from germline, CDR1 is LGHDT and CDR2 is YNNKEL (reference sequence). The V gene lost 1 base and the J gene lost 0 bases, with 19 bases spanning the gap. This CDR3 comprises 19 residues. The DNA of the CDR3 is TGTGCCAGCAGCCAAGGTTACGCCGGGACATCAAGCTCTGGAAACACCATATATTTT. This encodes CASSQGYAGTSSSGNTIYF.

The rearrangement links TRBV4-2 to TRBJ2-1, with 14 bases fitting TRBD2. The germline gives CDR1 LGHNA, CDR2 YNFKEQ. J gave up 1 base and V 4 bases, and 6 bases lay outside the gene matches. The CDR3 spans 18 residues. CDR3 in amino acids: CASSRTSGRSSSYNEQFF. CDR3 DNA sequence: TGTGCCAGCAGCCGGACTAGCGGGAGGTCCAGTTCCTACAATGAGCAGTTCTTC.

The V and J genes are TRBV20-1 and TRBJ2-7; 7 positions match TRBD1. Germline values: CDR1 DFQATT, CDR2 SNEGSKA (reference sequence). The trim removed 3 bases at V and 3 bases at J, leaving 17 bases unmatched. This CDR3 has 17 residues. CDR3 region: CSASPGYPGTVYYEQYF. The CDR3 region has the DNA TGCAGTGCTAGTCCCGGTTATCCCGGGACAGTATACTACGAGCAGTACTTC.

CDR3 nucleotide sequence: TGTGCCAGCAGCGTAGATTCAGGGTGGAATGAAAAACTGTTTTTT. Encoded protein: CASSVDSGWNEKLFF. V usage is TRBV9 and J usage is TRBJ1-4; D may be TRBD1 (5 bases). Trimming left V 0 bases short and J 5 bases short, with 11 bases between. CDR1 and CDR2 from the germline V gene are SGDLS and YYNGEE. The CDR3 sequence is 15 residues long.

CDR3 protein: CASSQTPSGSDTQYF. The CDR3 DNA reads TGCGCCAGCAGTCAAACTCCTAGCGGGAGTGATACGCAGTATTTT. The chain employs TRBV10-1 and TRBJ2-3, with 10 bases lining up with TRBD2. The CDR3 has 15 residues. Trimming took 5 bases from V and 6 from J; bases not matched to a gene: 8. CDR1 WNHNN and CDR2 SYGVQD come from the germline V gene (reference sequence).

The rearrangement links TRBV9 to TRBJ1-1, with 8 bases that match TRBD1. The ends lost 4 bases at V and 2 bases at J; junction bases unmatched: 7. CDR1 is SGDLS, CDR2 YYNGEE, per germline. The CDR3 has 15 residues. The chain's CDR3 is CASSTSGQANTEAFF. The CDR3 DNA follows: TGTGCCAGCAGCACCTCGGGACAGGCAAACACTGAAGCTTTCTTT.

CDR3 sequence reads: CASSSDRVGIDTGELFF. The CDR3 coding sequence is TGTGCCAGCAGTTCCGACAGGGTCGGAATAGACACCGGGGAGCTGTTTTTT. The J gene is TRBJ2-2, the V gene TRBV27, with 7 bases fitting TRBD1. CDR1 MNHEY and CDR2 SMNVEV come from the germline V gene (reference sequence). The J segment lost 3 bases and the V segment lost 4 bases, leaving 11 bases of the junction unmatched. There are 17 residues in the CDR3.

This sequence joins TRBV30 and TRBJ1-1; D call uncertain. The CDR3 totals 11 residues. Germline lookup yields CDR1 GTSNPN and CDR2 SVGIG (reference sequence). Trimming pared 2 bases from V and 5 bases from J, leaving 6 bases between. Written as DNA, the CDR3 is TGTGCCTGGAGTCCCGGGACTGAAGCTTTCTTT. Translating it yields CAWSPGTEAFF.

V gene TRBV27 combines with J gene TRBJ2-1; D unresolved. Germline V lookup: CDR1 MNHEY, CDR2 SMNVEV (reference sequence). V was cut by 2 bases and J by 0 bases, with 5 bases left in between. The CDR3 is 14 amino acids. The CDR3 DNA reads TGTGCCAGCAGTTTACTGAGCTCCTACAATGAGCAGTTCTTC. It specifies CASSLLSSYNEQFF.

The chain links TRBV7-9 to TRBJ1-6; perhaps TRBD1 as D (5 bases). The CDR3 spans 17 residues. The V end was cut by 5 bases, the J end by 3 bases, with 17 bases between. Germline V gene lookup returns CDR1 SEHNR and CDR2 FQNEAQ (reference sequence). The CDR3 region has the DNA TGTGCCAGCAGCCCGGGACGGACTAATGACTATAATTCACCCCTCCACTTT. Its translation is CASSPGRTNDYNSPLHF.

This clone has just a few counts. The DNA for the CDR3 is TGTGCCAGCAGTCTGAGTGGGCTCCAGGTGCATGAGCAGTTCTTC. Amino acid sequence: CASSLSGLQVHEQFF. The rearrangement joins TRBV9 to TRBJ2-1; D is unclear. V lost 5 bases to trimming and J lost 8 bases, with 20 bases between them. CDR3 length: 15 amino acids. Germline V CDR1 and CDR2: SGDLS, YYNGEE.

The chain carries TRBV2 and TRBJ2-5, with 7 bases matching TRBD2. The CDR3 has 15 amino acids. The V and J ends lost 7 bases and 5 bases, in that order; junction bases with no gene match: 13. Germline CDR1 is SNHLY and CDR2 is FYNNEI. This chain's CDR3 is CASMGAGRGEETQYF. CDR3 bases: TGTGCCAGCATGGGAGCGGGACGTGGGGAGGAGACCCAGTACTTC.

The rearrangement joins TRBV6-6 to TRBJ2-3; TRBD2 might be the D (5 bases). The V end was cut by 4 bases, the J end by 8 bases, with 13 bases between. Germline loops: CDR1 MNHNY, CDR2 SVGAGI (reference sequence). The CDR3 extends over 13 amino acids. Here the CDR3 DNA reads TGTGCCAGCAGTTCCGCGCATGAGGGTACGCAGTATTTT. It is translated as CASSSAHEGTQYF.

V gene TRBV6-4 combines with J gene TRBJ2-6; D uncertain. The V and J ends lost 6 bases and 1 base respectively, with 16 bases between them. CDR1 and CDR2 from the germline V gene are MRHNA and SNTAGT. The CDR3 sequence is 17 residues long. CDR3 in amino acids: CASSDTALTSGANVLTF. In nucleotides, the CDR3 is TGTGCCAGCAGCGATACAGCACTCACTTCTGGGGCCAACGTCCTGACTTTC.